Here is one T cell receptor beta chain with its context. Antigen: not known. Libraries for TCR beta were made by quantitative 5'-RACE with molecular barcodes. From the 5' RACE reads, TCRdb called clonotypes with MiXCR, one entry per CDR3 protein. The sample holds roughly 36,000 distinct CDR3 sequences, over 12% seen once. The record originates from a study of CD8 T cells in ankylosing spondylitis. Notes on the study in general: Disease-linked clones reportedly concentrated significantly in matched ankylosing spondylitis synovial fluid. Within ankylosing spondylitis blood, a TCR beta motif made up of seven to nine highly homologous variants appeared to be characteristic.

The CDR3 sequence is 17 residues long. The V gene end was trimmed by 4 bases and the J gene end by 2 bases; junction bases not matched to a gene: 12. Germline V lookup: CDR1 DFQATT, CDR2 SNEGSKA (reference sequence). The gene calls are TRBV20-1 and TRBJ2-1, with 9 bases fitting TRBD2. The sample was blood. The sequence was obtained from a male donor with ankylosing spondylitis or in good health (not recorded which). The CDR3 reads CSAIRGHLAGPYNEQFF. The CDR3 bases are TGCAGTGCTATTAGGGGCCATCTAGCGGGACCCTACAATGAGCAGTTCTTC.